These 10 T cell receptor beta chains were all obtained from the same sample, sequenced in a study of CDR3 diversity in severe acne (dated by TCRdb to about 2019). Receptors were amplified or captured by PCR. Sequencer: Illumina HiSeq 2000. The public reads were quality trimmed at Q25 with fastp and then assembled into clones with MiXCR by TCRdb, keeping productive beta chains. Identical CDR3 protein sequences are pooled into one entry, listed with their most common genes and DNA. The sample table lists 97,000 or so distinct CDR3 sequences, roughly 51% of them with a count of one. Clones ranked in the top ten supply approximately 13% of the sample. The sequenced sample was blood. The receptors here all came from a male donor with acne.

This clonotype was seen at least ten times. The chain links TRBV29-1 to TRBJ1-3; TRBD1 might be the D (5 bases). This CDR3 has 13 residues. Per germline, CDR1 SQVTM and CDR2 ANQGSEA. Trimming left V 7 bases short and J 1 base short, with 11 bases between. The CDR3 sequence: CSAQGASGNTIYF. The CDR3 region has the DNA TGCAGCGCTCAGGGTGCATCTGGAAACACCATATATTTT.

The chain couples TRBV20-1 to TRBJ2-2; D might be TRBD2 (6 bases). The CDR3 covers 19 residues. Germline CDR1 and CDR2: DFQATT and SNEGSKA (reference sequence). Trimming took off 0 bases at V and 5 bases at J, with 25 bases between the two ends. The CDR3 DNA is TGCAGTGCTAGAGAGTTCAGGGACTTCCCTCCTTATGGGACCGGGGAGCTGTTTTTT. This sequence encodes CSAREFRDFPPYGTGELFF.

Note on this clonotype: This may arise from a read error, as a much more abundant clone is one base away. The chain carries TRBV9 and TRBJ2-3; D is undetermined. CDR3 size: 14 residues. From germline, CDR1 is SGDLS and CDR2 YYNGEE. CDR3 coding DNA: TGTGCCAGCAGCGTCGGGCCAGACACAGATACGCAGTGTTTT. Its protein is CASSVGPDTDTQCF.

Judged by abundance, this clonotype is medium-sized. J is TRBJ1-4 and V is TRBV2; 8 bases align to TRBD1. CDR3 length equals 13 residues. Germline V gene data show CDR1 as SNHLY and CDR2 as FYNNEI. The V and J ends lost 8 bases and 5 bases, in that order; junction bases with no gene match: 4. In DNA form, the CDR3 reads TGTGCCAGCCATAGGACAGGGAATGAAAAACTGTTTTTT. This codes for CASHRTGNEKLFF. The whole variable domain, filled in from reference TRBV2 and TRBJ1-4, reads EPEVTQTPSHQVTQMGQEVILRCVPISNHLYFYWYRQILGQKVEFLVSFYNNEISEKSEIFDDQFSVERPDGSNFTLKIRSTKLEDSAMYFCASHRTGNEKLFFGSGTQLSVL.

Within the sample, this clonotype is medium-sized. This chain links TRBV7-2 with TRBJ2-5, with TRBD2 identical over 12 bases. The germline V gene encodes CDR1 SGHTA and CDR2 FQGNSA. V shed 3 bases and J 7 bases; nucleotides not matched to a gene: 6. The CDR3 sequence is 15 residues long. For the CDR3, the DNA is TGTGCCAGCAGCTTCAGACTAGCGGGAGTCGGGACCCAGTACTTC. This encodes CASSFRLAGVGTQYF.

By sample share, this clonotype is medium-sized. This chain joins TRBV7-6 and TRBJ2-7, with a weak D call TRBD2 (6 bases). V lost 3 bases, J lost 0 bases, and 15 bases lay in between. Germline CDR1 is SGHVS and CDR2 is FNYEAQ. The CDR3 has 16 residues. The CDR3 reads CASSLISSADSYEQYF. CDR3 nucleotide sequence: TGTGCCAGCAGCTTGATATCTAGCGCTGACTCCTACGAGCAGTACTTC.

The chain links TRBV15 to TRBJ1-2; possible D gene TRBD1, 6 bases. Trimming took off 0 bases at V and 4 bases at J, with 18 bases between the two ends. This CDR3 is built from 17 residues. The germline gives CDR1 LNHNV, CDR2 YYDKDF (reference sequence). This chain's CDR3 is CATSRDHASPGAYGYTF. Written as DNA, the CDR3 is TGTGCCACCAGCAGAGATCATGCGTCGCCAGGGGCCTATGGCTACACCTTC.

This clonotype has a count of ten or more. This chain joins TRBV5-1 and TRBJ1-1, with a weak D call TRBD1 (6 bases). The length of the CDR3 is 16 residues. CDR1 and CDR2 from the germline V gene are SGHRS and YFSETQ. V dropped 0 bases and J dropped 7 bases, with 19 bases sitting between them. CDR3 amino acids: CASSLEGGMGSGEAFF. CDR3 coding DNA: TGCGCCAGCAGCTTGGAGGGGGGAATGGGGTCGGGTGAAGCTTTCTTT.

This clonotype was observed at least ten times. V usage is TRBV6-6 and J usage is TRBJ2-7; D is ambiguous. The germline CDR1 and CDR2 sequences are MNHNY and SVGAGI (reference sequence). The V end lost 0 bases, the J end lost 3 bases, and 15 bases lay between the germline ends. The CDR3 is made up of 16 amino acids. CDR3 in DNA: TGTGCCAGCAGTTACTCGACCTTCTCCATCTACTACGAGCAGTACGTC. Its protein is CASSYSTFSIYYEQYV.

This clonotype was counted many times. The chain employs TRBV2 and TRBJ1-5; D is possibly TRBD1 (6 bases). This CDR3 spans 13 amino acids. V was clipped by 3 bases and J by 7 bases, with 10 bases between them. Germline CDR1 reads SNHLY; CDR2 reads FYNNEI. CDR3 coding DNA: TGTGCCAGCAGTGAGGAGGGGGTACAGCCCCAGCATTTT. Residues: CASSEEGVQPQHF.